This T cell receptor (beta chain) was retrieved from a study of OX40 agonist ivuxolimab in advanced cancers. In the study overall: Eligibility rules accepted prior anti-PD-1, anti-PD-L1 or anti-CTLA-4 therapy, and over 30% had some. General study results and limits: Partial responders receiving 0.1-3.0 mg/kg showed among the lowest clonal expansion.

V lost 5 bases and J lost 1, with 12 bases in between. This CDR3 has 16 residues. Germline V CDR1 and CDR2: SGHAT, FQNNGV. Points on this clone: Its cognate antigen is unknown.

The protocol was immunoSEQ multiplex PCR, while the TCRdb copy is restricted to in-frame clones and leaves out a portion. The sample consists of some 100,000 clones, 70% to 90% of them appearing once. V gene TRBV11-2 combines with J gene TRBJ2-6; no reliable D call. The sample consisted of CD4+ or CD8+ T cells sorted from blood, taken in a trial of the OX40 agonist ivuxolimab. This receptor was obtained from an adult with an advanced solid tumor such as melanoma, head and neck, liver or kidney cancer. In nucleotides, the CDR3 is TGTGCCAGCAGCCCCGAAACTGGGTCTGGGGCCAACGTCCTGACTTTC. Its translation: CASSPETGSGANVLTF.